Each of the 29 T cell receptor beta chains below was sequenced from the same sample in a study of early T cells in non-severe SARS-CoV-2 infection. Each CDR3 protein is one row after TCRdb ran MiXCR on the 5' RACE reads. This table holds about 33,000 distinct CDR3 sequences, 4.7% found once. The sample was whole blood. The receptors were gathered from an adult who was a healthcare worker with PCR-confirmed SARS-CoV-2 infection or an uninfected control (not recorded which).

This clonotype was detected ten times or more. The chain employs TRBV9 and TRBJ1-2, with D possibly matching TRBD1 (5 bases). Deletions cut 4 bases from V and 4 bases from J, with 14 bases between. This CDR3 contains 14 residues. CDR1 is SGDLS, CDR2 YYNGEE, per germline. CDR3 nucleotides: TGTGCCAGCAGCCCCAGGAGGGGTCCCTATGGCTACACCTTC. Its protein is CASSPRRGPYGYTF.

This clonotype was detected only a few times. V gene TRBV20-1 combines with J gene TRBJ2-5; maybe TRBD2 (6 bases). Per the germline V gene, CDR1 is DFQATT and CDR2 is SNEGSKA (reference sequence). Trimming left V 4 bases short and J 5 bases short, with 17 bases between. The CDR3 length is 14 residues. In DNA form, the CDR3 reads TGCAGTGCTACGCCGGGCGGACTAACGGAGACCCAGTACTTC. Residues: CSATPGGLTETQYF.

There are many counts of this clonotype. V usage is TRBV20-1 and J usage is TRBJ1-1; 7 nucleotides agree with TRBD1. The germline V gene encodes CDR1 DFQATT and CDR2 SNEGSKA (reference sequence). This CDR3 is 13 amino acids long. With 4 bases clipped from V and 0 bases from J, the junction kept 2 bases outside the gene matches. The CDR3 coding sequence is TGCAGTGCTACAGGGGGTGTGAACACTGAAGCTTTCTTT. Its protein is CSATGGVNTEAFF.

This clonotype has a count of ten or more. This rearrangement joins TRBV7-6 to TRBJ2-3; the match to TRBD2 covers 9 bases. The V segment lost 1 base and the J segment 2 bases; nucleotides outside the gene matches: 10. The CDR3 extends over 18 amino acids. Germline values: CDR1 SGHVS, CDR2 FNYEAQ. The CDR3 sequence is CASSLGKGTSSPTDTQYF. CDR3 DNA sequence: TGTGCCAGCAGCTTAGGGAAGGGGACTAGCTCCCCCACAGATACGCAGTATTTT.

There are a few counts of this clonotype. This chain uses TRBV7-2 with TRBJ2-5; tentatively, D is TRBD1 or TRBD2 (5 bases each). This CDR3 is 14 amino acids long. Per germline, CDR1 SGHTA and CDR2 FQGNSA. The V and J ends lost 5 bases and 5 bases respectively, with 15 bases between them. The CDR3 sequence: CASSKWGPGETQYF. The CDR3 DNA sequence: TGTGCCAGCAGCAAATGGGGACCAGGGGAGACCCAGTACTTC.

Many counts were recorded for this clonotype. The gene calls are TRBV20-1 and TRBJ1-1; D is undetermined. The CDR3 is 16 amino acids. Germline V CDR1 and CDR2: DFQATT, SNEGSKA (reference sequence). Trimming stripped 0 bases from V and 2 bases from J, with 16 bases between. CDR3 residues: CSARDLEWGTNTEAFF. The DNA for the CDR3 is TGCAGTGCTAGAGATTTGGAATGGGGAACCAACACTGAAGCTTTCTTT.

This clonotype came up many times. The chain has TRBV5-6 and TRBJ1-6; D unresolved. The length of the CDR3 is 16 residues. The germline V and J ends were trimmed by 1 base and 0 bases, with 8 bases remaining between them. In germline, CDR1 is SGHDT, CDR2 YYEEEE. CDR3 in amino acids: CASSLSASSYNSPLHF. DNA of the CDR3: TGTGCCAGCAGCTTGAGTGCTAGCTCCTATAATTCACCCCTCCACTTT.

At least ten counts were recorded for this clonotype. V and J are TRBV19 and TRBJ2-6, with a weak D call TRBD2 (6 bases). The CDR3 is 14 amino acids. CDR1 is LNHDA and CDR2 is SQIVND in the germline V gene (reference sequence). V was pared by 6 bases and J by 3 bases, with 9 bases between. The CDR3 here is CASSWGVGANVLTF. CDR3 coding DNA: TGTGCCAGTAGCTGGGGGGTTGGGGCCAACGTCCTGACTTTC.

The sample holds many counts of this clonotype. The V gene is TRBV5-1, the J gene TRBJ1-6; no reliable D call. The CDR3 extends over 16 amino acids. V lost 1 base, J lost 11 bases, and 19 bases lay in between. Germline V CDR1 and CDR2: SGHRS, YFSETQ. The CDR3, as DNA: TGCGCCAGCAGCTTGAGAGGCCGGCAACCCGGGGCACCCCTCCACTTT. Encoded protein: CASSLRGRQPGAPLHF.

This clonotype came up many times. The rearrangement uses TRBV13 and TRBJ1-2, with TRBD1 matching over 11 bases. Germline trimming cut 5 bases from V and 6 bases from J; bases unmatched to any gene: 5. Per germline, CDR1 PRHDT and CDR2 FYEKMQ (reference sequence). The CDR3 loop spans 14 amino acids. CDR3 sequence reads: CASSNRDRGNGYTF. CDR3 DNA sequence: TGTGCCAGCAGCAACAGGGACAGGGGGAATGGCTACACCTTC.

This chain uses TRBV27 with TRBJ1-2; no reliable D call. V was cut by 2 bases and J by 1 base, with 5 bases left in between. Looked up from germline, CDR1 is MNHEY and CDR2 is SMNVEV (reference sequence). This CDR3 has 13 residues. In DNA form, the CDR3 reads TGTGCCAGCAGTTTACTGGGTAACTATGGCTACACCTTC. This gives the protein CASSLLGNYGYTF.

This clonotype was observed a handful of times. The V gene is TRBV12-3 or TRBV12-4, the J gene TRBJ1-6, with D tentatively TRBD1 (6 bases). The CDR3 runs 13 residues. V was trimmed by 3 bases and J by 10 bases, leaving 10 bases between them. CDR3 nucleotides: TGTGCCAGCAGTTTTCAGGGGTGGTCACCCCTCCACTTT. Residues: CASSFQGWSPLHF.

The chain couples TRBV7-6 to TRBJ2-3; no clear D. The CDR3 is 13 amino acids. V shed 4 bases and J shed 3 bases, with 8 bases lying between them. Germline CDR1 SGHVS, CDR2 FNYEAQ. The CDR3 coding sequence is TGTGCCAGCAGCTCTCAAGGGACAGATACGCAGTATTTT. Translation gives CASSSQGTDTQYF. Looking up the rest from reference TRBV7-6 and TRBJ2-3 gives the full variable domain: GAGVSQSPRYKVTKRGQDVALRCDPISGHVSLYWYRQALGQGPEFLTYFNYEAQQDKSGLPNDRFSAERPEGSISTLTIQRTEQRDSAMYRCASSSQGTDTQYFGPGTRLTVL.

This clonotype rates as medium-sized. The chain uses TRBV12-3 or TRBV12-4 and TRBJ1-4, with 7 bases lining up with TRBD1. Trimming removed 6 bases from V and 2 bases from J; junction bases left unmatched: 6. The CDR3 length is 15 residues. The DNA for the CDR3 is TGTGCCAGCAGGAGTCAGGGGGGCACTAATGAAAAACTGTTTTTT. Translated: CASRSQGGTNEKLFF.

This clonotype was detected many times. The CDR3 sequence: CASTNPGQGNIQYF. The CDR3 coding sequence is TGCGCCAGCACTAACCCGGGACAGGGTAACATTCAGTACTTC. The V and J genes are TRBV5-1 and TRBJ2-4; 9 bases line up with TRBD1. Trimming took 6 bases from V and 7 from J; bases not matched to a gene: 8. CDR1 is SGHRS and CDR2 is YFSETQ in the germline V gene. The CDR3 covers 14 residues.

This clonotype has a count of ten or more. This chain's CDR3 is CASSVGTSGGQETQYF. In DNA, the CDR3 is TGTGCCAGCAGCGTAGGGACTAGCGGGGGGCAAGAGACCCAGTACTTC. The gene calls are TRBV9 and TRBJ2-5, with 14 bases identical to TRBD2. J was trimmed by 2 bases and V by 0 bases; bases with no gene match: 0. CDR3 size: 16 residues. Germline CDR1 reads SGDLS; CDR2 reads YYNGEE.

Ten or more counts support this clonotype. The rearrangement joins TRBV12-3 or TRBV12-4 to TRBJ1-1, with D possibly TRBD1 on 6 matching bases. The CDR3 is 13 amino acids. Deletions cut 3 bases from V and 4 bases from J, with 9 bases between. CDR3 nucleotide sequence: TGTGCCAGCAGTTTTCAGGGGTCCACTGAAGCTTTCTTT. Protein product: CASSFQGSTEAFF.

CDR3 protein: CSARDRRGLGEKLFF. CDR3 coding DNA: TGCAGTGCTAGAGACCGCAGGGGGTTGGGTGAAAAACTGTTTTTT. The chain uses TRBV20-1 and TRBJ1-4, with 7 nucleotides matching TRBD1. CDR1 and CDR2 from the germline V gene are DFQATT and SNEGSKA (reference sequence). The V and J ends lost 0 bases and 7 bases, in that order; junction bases with no gene match: 8. The CDR3 loop spans 15 amino acids.

This clonotype was seen many times. CDR3 in amino acids: CASSEALSGTYEQYF. CDR3 nucleotides: TGTGCCAGCAGTGAAGCGCTCAGCGGGACTTACGAGCAGTACTTC. The rearrangement uses TRBV2 and TRBJ2-7; 7 bases align to TRBD2. The CDR3 spans 15 residues. Germline CDR1 is SNHLY and CDR2 is FYNNEI. Trimming removed 0 bases from V and 4 bases from J; junction bases left unmatched: 6.

In its sample, this clonotype was seen many times. The V and J genes are TRBV6-6 and TRBJ1-6; D perhaps matches TRBD1 (5 bases). Germline V gives CDR1 MNHNY, CDR2 SVGAGI (reference sequence). The CDR3 loop spans 16 amino acids. Trimming left V 7 bases short and J 0 bases short, with 13 bases between. CDR3 in amino acids: CASNQGWSSYNSPLHF. The CDR3 region has the DNA TGTGCCAGCAACCAGGGCTGGAGCTCCTATAATTCACCCCTCCACTTT.

In this sample, this clonotype turned up many times. This rearrangement joins TRBV29-1 to TRBJ1-1; 7 bases match TRBD1. The germline V gene has CDR1 SQVTM and CDR2 ANQGSEA. Trimming cost V 3 bases and J 5 bases; bases outside gene matches: 6. This CDR3 has 13 amino acids. CDR3 nucleotide sequence: TGCAGCGTTGAGGACAGGCTGGGGACTGAAGCTTTCTTT. Translating gives CSVEDRLGTEAFF. The full variable domain, completed using reference TRBV29-1 and TRBJ1-1, is SAVISQKPSRDICQRGTSLTIQCQVDSQVTMMFWYRQQPGQSLTLIATANQGSEATYESGFVIDKFPISRPNLTFSTLTVSNMSPEDSSIYLCSVEDRLGTEAFFGQGTRLTVV.

Many counts were recorded for this clonotype. For the CDR3, the DNA is TGTGCCAGCAGTGGGGAAGGGCCCGGGGAGCTGTTTTTT. Translating gives CASSGEGPGELFF. This rearrangement joins TRBV2 to TRBJ2-2; D unresolved. The CDR3 is 13 amino acids. The V and J ends lost 4 bases and 6 bases respectively, with 9 bases between them. CDR1 and CDR2 (germline): SNHLY, FYNNEI.

This clonotype has a handful of counts. The chain recombines TRBV6-2 or TRBV6-3 with TRBJ1-5; D not certain. CDR3 length: 12 residues. Per germline, CDR1 MNHEY and CDR2 SVGEGT. Between the trimmed V and J ends, which lost 1 base and 6 bases, there was a span of 4 bases. The CDR3 DNA sequence: TGTGCCAGCAGTTACTGGAGTCAGCCCCAGCATTTT. This encodes CASSYWSQPQHF.

This clonotype has ten or more counts. This chain connects TRBV19 to TRBJ1-5; maybe TRBD1 (5 bases). The CDR3 is 17 amino acids. CDR1 and CDR2 from the germline V gene are LNHDA and SQIVND (reference sequence). V was pared by 2 bases and J by 0 bases, with 14 bases between. Here the CDR3 reads CASSIIGAGYSNQPQHF. CDR3 nucleotide sequence: TGTGCCAGTAGTATAATAGGGGCAGGGTATAGCAATCAGCCCCAGCATTTT.

This clonotype was seen repeatedly, ten times or more. V gene TRBV7-9 combines with J gene TRBJ1-2, with D perhaps matching TRBD1 (5 bases). Germline CDR1 and CDR2: SEHNR and FQNEAQ (reference sequence). V was clipped by 5 bases and J by 4 bases, with 11 bases between them. This CDR3 spans 13 amino acids. The CDR3 loop reads CASSATGSYGYTF. The CDR3 DNA reads TGTGCCAGCAGCGCCACAGGAAGCTATGGCTACACCTTC.

This clonotype was seen at least ten times. V usage is TRBV3-1 and J usage is TRBJ2-3; 7 bases are a match to TRBD2. Germline V CDR1 and CDR2: LGHDT, YNNKEL (reference sequence). Trimming removed 1 base from V and 3 bases from J; junction bases left unmatched: 4. This CDR3 comprises 15 residues. The DNA for the CDR3 is TGTGCCAGCAGCCAAGGGGACTATCGGACAGATACGCAGTATTTT. This codes for CASSQGDYRTDTQYF.

Notes on this clonotype: Likely a read error: the CDR3 ends without its conserved phenylalanine or tryptophan. The rearrangement joins TRBV27 to TRBJ1-6, with TRBD1 as a possible D gene (5 bases). The V end lost 2 bases, the J end lost 7 bases, and 12 bases lay between the germline ends. Germline lookup yields CDR1 MNHEY and CDR2 SMNVEV (reference sequence). The CDR3 has 15 residues. The CDR3 protein is CASSLRQNLNSPLHL. The DNA of the CDR3 is TGTGCCAGCAGTTTAAGACAGAATTTGAATTCACCCCTCCACCTT.

This clonotype was found many times. This sequence joins TRBV6-6 and TRBJ2-1; 10 bases fit TRBD1. CDR1 and CDR2 (germline): MNHNY, SVGAGI (reference sequence). With 6 bases clipped from V and 5 bases from J, the junction kept 10 bases outside the gene matches. There are 16 residues in the CDR3. CDR3 protein: CASRDSTGGFHNEQFF. The CDR3 DNA follows: TGTGCCAGCAGAGATTCGACAGGGGGCTTTCACAATGAGCAGTTCTTC.

This clonotype has ten or more counts. The chain recombines TRBV2 with TRBJ2-2; 9 nucleotides align to TRBD2. The CDR3 loop spans 15 amino acids. Germline V CDR1 and CDR2: SNHLY, FYNNEI. Germline trimming cut 5 bases from V and 5 bases from J; bases unmatched to any gene: 6. The CDR3 nucleotides read TGTGCCAGCAGTTTGAGCGGGGGGTCGACCGGGGAGCTGTTTTTT. It codes for CASSLSGGSTGELFF.